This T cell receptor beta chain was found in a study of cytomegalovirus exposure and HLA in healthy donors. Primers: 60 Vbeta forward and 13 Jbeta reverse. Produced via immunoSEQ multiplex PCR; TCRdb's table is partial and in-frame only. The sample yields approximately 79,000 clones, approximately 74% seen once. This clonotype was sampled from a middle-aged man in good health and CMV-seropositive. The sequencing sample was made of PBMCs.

CDR3 protein: CASRSAGPPYEQYF. CDR3 nucleotides: TGTGCCAGTAGATCAGCGGGACCTCCCTACGAGCAGTACTTC. The V gene is TRBV19, the J gene TRBJ2-7; 7 positions agree with TRBD2. The germline V gene encodes CDR1 LNHDA and CDR2 SQIVND (reference sequence). V lost 6 bases to trimming and J lost 2 bases; unmatched junction nucleotides: 7. The CDR3 is made up of 14 amino acids.